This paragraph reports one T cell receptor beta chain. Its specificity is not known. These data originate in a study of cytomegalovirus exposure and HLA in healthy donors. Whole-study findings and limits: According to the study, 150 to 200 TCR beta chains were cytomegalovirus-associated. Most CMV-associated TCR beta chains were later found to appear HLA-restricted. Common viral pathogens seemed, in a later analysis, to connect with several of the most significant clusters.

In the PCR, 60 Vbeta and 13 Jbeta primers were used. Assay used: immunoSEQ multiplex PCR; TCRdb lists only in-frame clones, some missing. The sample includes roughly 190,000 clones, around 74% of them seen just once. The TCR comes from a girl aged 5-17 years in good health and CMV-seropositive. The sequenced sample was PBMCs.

This CDR3 reads CASSQGGDYEQYF. For the CDR3, the DNA is TGCGCCAGCAGCCAAGGGGGCGATTACGAGCAGTACTTC. V gene TRBV4-1 combines with J gene TRBJ2-7; D perhaps matches TRBD1 (5 bases). The CDR3 has 13 amino acids. Germline CDR1 is MGHRA and CDR2 is YSYEKL. V was shortened by 1 base and J by 4 bases, with 8 bases between the two germline ends.